What follows are 25 T cell receptor beta chains derived from one specimen sequenced in a study of blood T cell repertoires in COVID-19 (dated by TCRdb to 2018 to 2021). The library was built by means of the immunoSEQ multiplex PCR assay. This immuneACCESS table, as held by TCRdb, lists in-frame sequences with V and J called but not all clones. Of the missing ones, under half trace to an unresolved V gene in checked studies; the others have no known cause. This sample comprises 300,000 to 400,000 clones, around 87% of them detected only once. The leading ten clones occupy around 6% of the sample. The specimen was peripheral blood. These receptors originate from a woman between 50 and 59 years old with COVID-19, enrolled during active disease.

This clone occurred a few times. This same CDR3 is encoded by further DNA sequences in the sample. The gene calls are TRBV12-3 or TRBV12-4 and TRBJ1-1; tentatively, D is TRBD1 (5 bases). The CDR3 sequence is 13 residues long. Between the trimmed V and J ends, which lost 3 bases and 5 bases, there was a span of 10 bases. The CDR3 reads CASSLGGRTEAFF. The CDR3 DNA reads TGTGCCAGCAGTTTGGGGGGTAGGACTGAAGCTTTCTTT.

The chain recombines TRBV19 with TRBJ2-7, with D possibly being TRBD2 (7 bases). V was pared by 3 bases and J by 7 bases, with 13 bases between. Per the germline V gene, CDR1 is LNHDA and CDR2 is SQIVND (reference sequence). CDR3 length: 13 amino acids. CDR3 coding DNA: TGTGCCAGTAGTATCGGGGGGCTCCAAGAGCAGTACTTC. Protein product: CASSIGGLQEQYF.

The count of this clone is one. The chain links TRBV5-1 to TRBJ1-2; tentative D call: TRBD1 (5 bases). There are 14 residues in the CDR3. Germline CDR1 SGHRS, CDR2 YFSETQ. Trimming shortened V by 4 bases and J by 6 bases, and 16 bases separated the two germline ends. CDR3 sequence reads: CASSLLAGRDGYTF. The CDR3 DNA reads as TGCGCCAGCAGCCTCCTTGCAGGGAGGGATGGCTACACCTTC. The whole variable domain, filled in from reference TRBV5-1 and TRBJ1-2, reads KAGVTQTPRYLIKTRGQQVTLSCSPISGHRSVSWYQQTPGQGLQFLFEYFSETQRNKGNFPGRFSGRQFSNSRSEMNVSTLELGDSALYLCASSLLAGRDGYTFGSGTRLTVV.

V and J are TRBV6-5 and TRBJ2-7; tentative D call: TRBD2 (5 bases). V dropped 8 bases and J dropped 4 bases, with 21 bases sitting between them. Germline assignment: CDR1 MNHEY and CDR2 SVGAGI. The CDR3 has 15 amino acids. CDR3 in DNA: TGTGCCAGCGGGGAGTTTGGACGTTACCTTTACGAGCAGTACTTC. Translated, it gives CASGEFGRYLYEQYF.

The chain is built from TRBV7-7 and TRBJ2-5, with 7 bases matching TRBD1. The trim removed 3 bases at V and 4 bases at J, leaving 8 bases unmatched. The CDR3 is 15 amino acids. Germline CDR1 and CDR2: SSHAT and FNYEAQ (reference sequence). The CDR3 DNA is TGTGCCAGCAGCTTTAACACAGGGGACCGAGAGACCCAGTACTTC. Translating gives CASSFNTGDRETQYF.

This clone has a handful of counts. This chain joins TRBV19 and TRBJ2-3; D remains ambiguous. V was pared by 7 bases and J by 0 bases, with 14 bases between. The CDR3 contains 15 residues. The germline V gene has CDR1 LNHDA and CDR2 SQIVND (reference sequence). CDR3 coding DNA: TGTGCCAGTAATGGCGGAGAGTCTAGCACAGATACGCAGTATTTT. It encodes CASNGGESSTDTQYF.

This sequence joins TRBV5-4 and TRBJ2-1, with D possibly TRBD2 on 6 matching bases. Germline V gives CDR1 SGHNT, CDR2 YYREEE (reference sequence). The length of the CDR3 is 15 residues. With 4 bases removed from V and 2 bases from J, the gap between germline ends came to 13 bases. Here the CDR3 reads CASSVGRNTYNEQFF. The CDR3 DNA is TGTGCCAGCAGCGTAGGGAGGAACACCTACAATGAGCAGTTCTTC.

This chain links TRBV19 with TRBJ1-4, with TRBD1 identical over 9 bases. CDR3 length equals 14 residues. V was pared by 5 bases and J by 7 bases, with 5 bases of the junction left unmatched. Germline-derived CDR1 and CDR2 are LNHDA and SQIVND (reference sequence). CDR3 nucleotide sequence: TGTGCCAGTAGTGCGGGACAGGGAAGTGAAAAACTGTTTTTT. This gives the protein CASSAGQGSEKLFF.

The chain couples TRBV19 to TRBJ1-2; D possibly corresponds to TRBD1 (6 bases). Germline assignment: CDR1 LNHDA and CDR2 SQIVND (reference sequence). V was clipped by 3 bases and J by 1 base, with 18 bases between them. This CDR3 comprises 17 residues. CDR3 sequence (DNA): TGTGCCAGTAGTATCCTGGCTCCGGGACACAGTAACTATGGCTACACCTTC. This gives the protein CASSILAPGHSNYGYTF.

Remarks on this clone: One junction end disagrees with the germline gene, perhaps due to a read error. The rearrangement links TRBV7-2 to TRBJ2-3; 10 positions agree with TRBD2. This CDR3 has 13 amino acids. From germline, CDR1 is SGHTA and CDR2 FQGNSA. The CDR3 coding sequence is TGTGCCAGCAGCTTAGGAGGCCTAGCGGGAGTTGATTTT. Its translation is CASSLGGLAGVDF.

The V gene is TRBV20-1, the J gene TRBJ1-4, with D maybe TRBD1 (6 bases). The germline V gene has CDR1 DFQATT and CDR2 SNEGSKA (reference sequence). The germline V and J ends were trimmed by 3 bases and 5 bases, with 19 bases remaining between them. This CDR3 has 16 amino acids. CDR3 bases: TGCAGTGCTAGTGCCCCGGGACAAGGGAGCAATGAAAAACTGTTTTTT. Translating it yields CSASAPGQGSNEKLFF.

The gene calls are TRBV6-5 and TRBJ2-7; tentatively, D is TRBD1 (5 bases). Germline V gene data show CDR1 as MNHEY and CDR2 as SVGAGI. The CDR3 is 14 amino acids. Deletions cut 0 bases from V and 2 bases from J, with 8 bases between. The CDR3 region is CASSYSQATYEQYF. The CDR3, as DNA: TGTGCCAGCAGTTACTCACAGGCTACCTACGAGCAGTACTTC.

The chain joins TRBV19 to TRBJ1-6; tentatively, D is TRBD1 (5 bases). Trimming removed 0 bases at V and 4 bases at J, with 13 bases between. Per germline, CDR1 LNHDA and CDR2 SQIVND (reference sequence). This CDR3 has 17 amino acids. The CDR3 spells CASSIDYRTVYNSPLHF. In DNA, the CDR3 is TGTGCCAGTAGTATAGATTACAGGACGGTTTATAATTCACCCCTCCACTTT.

This chain links TRBV5-1 with TRBJ2-2, with 8 bases matching TRBD1. CDR1 and CDR2 from the germline V gene are SGHRS and YFSETQ. The V gene end was trimmed by 0 bases and the J gene end by 6 bases; junction bases not matched to a gene: 4. The CDR3 sequence is 15 residues long. Written as DNA, the CDR3 is TGCGCCAGCAGCTTGGCACCAGGGGGCTCCGGGGAGCTGTTTTTT. It yields the protein CASSLAPGGSGELFF.

In this sample, this clone turned up a few times. V is TRBV19 and J is TRBJ1-2, with 12 positions matching TRBD1. Per germline, CDR1 LNHDA and CDR2 SQIVND (reference sequence). CDR3 length equals 15 residues. V lost 7 bases, J lost 2 bases, and 5 bases stayed unmatched. The CDR3 DNA is TGTGCCAGTATCCGGGACAGGGGGCGAAACTATGGCTACACCTTC. Encoded protein: CASIRDRGRNYGYTF.

CDR3 region: CASSPGGLSGGFLHEQFF. For the CDR3, the DNA is TGTGCCAGCAGCCCCGGGGGCCTATCGGGAGGGTTTCTACATGAGCAGTTCTTC. V and J are TRBV3-1 (or the pseudogene TRBV3-2) and TRBJ2-1; 8 bases match TRBD2. CDR3 length: 18 amino acids. V shed 4 bases and J 8 bases; nucleotides not matched to a gene: 19. Per the germline V gene, CDR1 is LGHDT and CDR2 is YNNKEL (reference sequence).

This sequence joins TRBV24-1 and TRBJ2-1, with D possibly being TRBD2 (5 bases). The CDR3 runs 16 residues. Germline-derived CDR1 and CDR2 are KGHDR and SFDVKD. With 1 base removed from V and 2 bases from J, the gap between germline ends came to 11 bases. This CDR3 is CATSDFAGSTYNEQFF. Written as DNA, the CDR3 is TGTGCCACCAGTGATTTTGCGGGCAGTACCTACAATGAGCAGTTCTTC.

The CDR3 protein is CASSPDSYGYTF. The CDR3 DNA sequence: TGTGCCAGCTCACCCGACAGCTATGGCTACACCTTC. This chain connects TRBV18 to TRBJ1-2; D perhaps matches TRBD1 (5 bases). The germline V gene has CDR1 KGHSH and CDR2 LQKENI. Trimming removed 3 bases from V and 4 bases from J, with 6 bases in between. The CDR3 has 12 amino acids.

The gene calls are TRBV11-3 and TRBJ2-3, with D possibly being TRBD1 (5 bases). The CDR3 has 17 residues. Between the trimmed V and J ends, which lost 1 base and 0 bases, there was a span of 14 bases. Germline loops: CDR1 SGHNT, CDR2 YENEEA. As DNA, the CDR3 is TGTGCCAGCAGCTTAGGGCAGGGCCAGGCTAGCACAGATACGCAGTATTTT. As protein: CASSLGQGQASTDTQYF.

The chain has TRBV29-1 and TRBJ1-2; unclear D gene. Trimming removed 6 bases at V and 4 bases at J, with 12 bases between. The CDR3 has 12 residues. The V gene's germline CDR1 is SQVTM and CDR2 ANQGSEA. The CDR3 is CSVPTRFYGYTF. The CDR3 DNA reads TGCAGCGTACCGACCAGGTTCTATGGCTACACCTTC.

The chain carries TRBV2 and TRBJ1-2; TRBD1 matches 8 bases. CDR1 SNHLY and CDR2 FYNNEI come from the germline V gene. The CDR3 consists of 13 residues. V was pared by 5 bases and J by 9 bases, with 8 bases of the junction left unmatched. CDR3 loop: CASSKQGDASYTF. CDR3 in DNA: TGTGCCAGCAGTAAACAGGGGGACGCCAGCTACACCTTC.

Comment on this clone: This sample also contains other DNA sequences that code for the same CDR3. The rearrangement links TRBV7-9 to TRBJ2-5, with a possible D match to TRBD2 (5 bases). The CDR3 covers 12 residues. The V and J ends lost 6 bases and 4 bases respectively, with 9 bases between them. The germline CDR1 and CDR2 sequences are SEHNR and FQNEAQ (reference sequence). CDR3 DNA: TGTGCCAGCAGTGCGGGTAGAGAGACCCAGTACTTC. This sequence encodes CASSAGRETQYF.

The chain uses TRBV7-2 and TRBJ2-7; unclear D gene. V shed 3 bases and J shed 1 base, with 13 bases lying between them. The CDR3 spans 15 residues. Germline V CDR1 and CDR2: SGHTA, FQGNSA. The CDR3 nucleotides read TGTGCCAGCAGCTTTTCGATAGTCACGTCCTACGAGCAGTACTTC. Its protein is CASSFSIVTSYEQYF.

This clone has a handful of counts. The chain recombines TRBV7-9 with TRBJ1-6; TRBD1 matches 8 bases. Germline V CDR1 and CDR2: SEHNR, FQNEAQ (reference sequence). This CDR3 comprises 15 residues. With 6 bases clipped from V and 7 bases from J, the junction kept 8 bases outside the gene matches. For the CDR3, the DNA is TGTGCCAGCAGTTCAGGGGGACAGGCGAATTCACCCCTCCACTTT. It translates to CASSSGGQANSPLHF.

The chain is built from TRBV5-4 and TRBJ2-3; D might be TRBD2 (6 bases). The length of the CDR3 is 15 residues. Germline V lookup: CDR1 SGHNT, CDR2 YYREEE (reference sequence). V was trimmed by 0 bases and J by 2 bases, leaving 10 bases between them. The CDR3 nucleotides read TGTGCCAGCAGCTTGGATGGGCGGGACACAGATACGCAGTATTTT. Protein product: CASSLDGRDTDTQYF.